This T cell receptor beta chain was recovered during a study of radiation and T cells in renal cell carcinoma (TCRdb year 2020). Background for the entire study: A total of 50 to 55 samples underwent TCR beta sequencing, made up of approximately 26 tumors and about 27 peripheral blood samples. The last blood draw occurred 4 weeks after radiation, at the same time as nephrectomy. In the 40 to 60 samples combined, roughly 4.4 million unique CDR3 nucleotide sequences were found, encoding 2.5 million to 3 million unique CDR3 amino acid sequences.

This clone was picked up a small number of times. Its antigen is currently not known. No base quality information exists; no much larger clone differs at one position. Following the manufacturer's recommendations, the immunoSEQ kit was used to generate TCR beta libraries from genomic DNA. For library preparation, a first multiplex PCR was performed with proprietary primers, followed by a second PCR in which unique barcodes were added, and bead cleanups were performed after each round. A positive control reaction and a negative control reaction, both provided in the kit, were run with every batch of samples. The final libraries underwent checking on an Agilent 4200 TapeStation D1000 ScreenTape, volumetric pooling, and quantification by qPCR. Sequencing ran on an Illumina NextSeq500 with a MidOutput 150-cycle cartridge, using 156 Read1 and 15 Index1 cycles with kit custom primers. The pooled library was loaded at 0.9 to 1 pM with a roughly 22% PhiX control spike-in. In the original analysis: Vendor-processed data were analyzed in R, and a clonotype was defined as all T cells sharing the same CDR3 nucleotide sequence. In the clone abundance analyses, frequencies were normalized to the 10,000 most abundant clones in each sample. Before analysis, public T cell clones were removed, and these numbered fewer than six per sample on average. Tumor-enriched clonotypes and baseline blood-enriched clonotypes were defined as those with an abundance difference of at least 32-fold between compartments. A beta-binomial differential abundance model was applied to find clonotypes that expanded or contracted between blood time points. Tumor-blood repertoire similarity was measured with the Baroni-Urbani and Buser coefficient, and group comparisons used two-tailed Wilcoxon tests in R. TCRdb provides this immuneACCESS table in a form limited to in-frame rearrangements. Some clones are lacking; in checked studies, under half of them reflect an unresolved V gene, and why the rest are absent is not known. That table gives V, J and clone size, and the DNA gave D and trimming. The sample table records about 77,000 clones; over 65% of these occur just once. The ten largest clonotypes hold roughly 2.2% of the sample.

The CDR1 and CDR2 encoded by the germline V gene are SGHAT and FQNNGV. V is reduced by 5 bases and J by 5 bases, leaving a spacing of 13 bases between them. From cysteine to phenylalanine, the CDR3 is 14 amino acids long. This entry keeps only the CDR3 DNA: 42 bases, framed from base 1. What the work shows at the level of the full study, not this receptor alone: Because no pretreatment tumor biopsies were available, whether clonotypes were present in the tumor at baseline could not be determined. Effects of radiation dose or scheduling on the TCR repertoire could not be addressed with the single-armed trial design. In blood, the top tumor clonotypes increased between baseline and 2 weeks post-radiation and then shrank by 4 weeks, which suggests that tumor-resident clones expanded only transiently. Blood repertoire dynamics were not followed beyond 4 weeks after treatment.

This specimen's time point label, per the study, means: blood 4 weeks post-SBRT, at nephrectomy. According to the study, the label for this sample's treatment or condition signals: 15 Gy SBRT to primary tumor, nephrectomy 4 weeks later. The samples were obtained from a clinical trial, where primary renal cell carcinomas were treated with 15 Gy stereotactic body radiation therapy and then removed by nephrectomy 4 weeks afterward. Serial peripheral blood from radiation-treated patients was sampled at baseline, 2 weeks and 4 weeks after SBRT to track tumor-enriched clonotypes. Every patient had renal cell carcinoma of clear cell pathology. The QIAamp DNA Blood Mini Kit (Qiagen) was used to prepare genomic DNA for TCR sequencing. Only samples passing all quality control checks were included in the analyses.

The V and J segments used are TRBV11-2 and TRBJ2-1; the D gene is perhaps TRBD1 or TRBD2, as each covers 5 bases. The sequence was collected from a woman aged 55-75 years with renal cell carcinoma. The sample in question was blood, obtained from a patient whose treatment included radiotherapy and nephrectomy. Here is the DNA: TGTGCCAGCAGCCCCTCGGGGACCAACAATGAGCAGTTCTTC. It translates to CASSPSGTNNEQFF.